Included here is one T cell receptor (beta chain) sequence, with context. Its specificity is unknown. Germline V gene lookup returns CDR1 MNHEY and CDR2 SMNVEV (reference sequence). This CDR3 has 13 residues. J gave up 5 bases and V 6 bases, and 3 bases lay outside the gene matches. This sample was included in a study of cytomegalovirus exposure and HLA in healthy donors. General study findings and limits: CMV antigen specificity was confirmed in vitro for a few CMV-associated chains.

Using immunoSEQ multiplex PCR, the repertoire was profiled, and TCRdb retains in-frame clones only, with some absent. The data show some 110,000 clones, more than 70% seen once. The TCR was taken from a young man in good health and CMV-seronegative. The sample consisted of PBMCs. V is TRBV27 and J is TRBJ2-3; 9 bases agree with TRBD2. CDR3 residues: CASRRGGRDTQYF. Here the CDR3 DNA reads TGTGCCAGCAGGCGGGGGGGCCGAGATACGCAGTATTTT.